Here is one T cell receptor beta chain with its context. Its antigen is not identified. The data stem from a study of cytomegalovirus exposure and HLA in healthy donors. The CDR3 is 16 amino acids. With 4 bases removed from V and 5 bases from J, the gap between germline ends came to 21 bases. Per the germline V gene, CDR1 is SEHNR and CDR2 is FQNEAQ (reference sequence). Study conclusions and caveats: In a later analysis, parvovirus B19, influenza, CMV and Epstein-Barr virus appeared linked to several top co-occurrence clusters. DRB1 had the most TCR associations and HLA-C the fewest, a later analysis found, with rates varying by HLA locus. Investigators reported fewer than 200 TCR beta chains as tied to cytomegalovirus.

The study ran its PCR with 60 Vbeta and 13 Jbeta primers. Assay: immunoSEQ multiplex PCR; the TCRdb copy retains only in-frame clones and omits some. The sample holds some 120,000 clones. The specimen was PBMCs. V usage is TRBV7-9 and J usage is TRBJ2-7, with D perhaps TRBD2 (6 bases). This TCR came from a man between 18 and 29 years old in good health and CMV-seronegative. The DNA of the CDR3 is TGTGCCAGCAGCTCGAGTGCCCGGGAGTTTTCCCACGAGCAGTACTTC. This encodes CASSSSAREFSHEQYF.